These T cell receptor beta chains were read from a single sample in a study of T cell responses to AZD1222 COVID-19 vaccine. The method was immunoSEQ multiplex PCR; TCRdb's version includes in-frame clones alone and lacks a portion of them. The sample has more than 100,000 clones, roughly 89% seen once. The source material was peripheral blood, sampled on day 0 of AZD1222 vaccination. All receptors derive from an adult in good health. CDR3s include the opening cysteine and the closing phenylalanine or tryptophan. Fields, in order: CDR3 protein, CDR3 DNA, V gene, D gene, J gene, clone size. The D gene is left open where the match is weak. Clone sizes are given selectively: once, few, many, or a class where the clone is expanded.

CDR3 protein: CASSGPGLNTEAFF; CDR3 DNA: TGCGCCAGCAGCGGCCCTGGACTGAACACTGAAGCTTTCTTT; V gene: TRBV5-1; D gene: -; J gene: TRBJ1-1; clone size: -
CDR3 protein: CASSSFPGLAGRYEQYF; CDR3 DNA: TGTGCCAGCAGTTCCTTCCCAGGACTAGCGGGACGCTACGAGCAGTACTTC; V gene: TRBV6-2/TRBV6-3; D gene: TRBD2; J gene: TRBJ2-7; clone size: -
CDR3 protein: CASRPQGNPYEQYF; CDR3 DNA: TGTGCCAGTAGGCCCCAGGGGAATCCTTACGAGCAGTACTTC; V gene: TRBV19; D gene: -; J gene: TRBJ2-7; clone size: -
CDR3 protein: CASSVGAAVSNEQFF; CDR3 DNA: TGTGCCAGCAGCGTAGGGGCTGCCGTTAGCAATGAGCAGTTCTTC; V gene: TRBV9; D gene: -; J gene: TRBJ2-1; clone size: -
CDR3 protein: CSVTRTGSGNTIYF; CDR3 DNA: TGCAGCGTTACTAGGACAGGCTCTGGAAACACCATATATTTT; V gene: TRBV29-1; D gene: TRBD1; J gene: TRBJ1-3; clone size: few
CDR3 protein: CASSLSGTGYEQYF; CDR3 DNA: TGTGCCAGCAGCTTATCGGGGACAGGGTACGAGCAGTACTTC; V gene: TRBV11-3; D gene: TRBD1; J gene: TRBJ2-7; clone size: once
CDR3 protein: CASRRSTDTQYF; CDR3 DNA: TGTGCCAGCAGGCGGAGCACAGATACGCAGTATTTT; V gene: TRBV12-3/TRBV12-4; D gene: -; J gene: TRBJ2-3; clone size: -
CDR3 protein: CASSSKGRNSPLHF; CDR3 DNA: TGTGCCAGCAGCTCAAAGGGGCGTAATTCACCCCTCCACTTT; V gene: TRBV11-2; D gene: -; J gene: TRBJ1-6; clone size: -
CDR3 protein: CAISDPSAGHEKLFF; CDR3 DNA: TGTGCCATCAGTGACCCCTCCGCGGGTCATGAAAAACTGTTTTTT; V gene: TRBV10-3; D gene: -; J gene: TRBJ1-4; clone size: -
CDR3 protein: CATSAGGPRNIQYF; CDR3 DNA: TGTGCCACCTCAGCGGGAGGGCCCAGGAACATTCAGTACTTC; V gene: TRBV6-5; D gene: TRBD2; J gene: TRBJ2-4; clone size: -
CDR3 protein: CAISESSAGGPSYYNEQFF; CDR3 DNA: TGTGCCATCAGTGAGTCCAGTGCGGGAGGACCATCTTACTACAATGAGCAGTTCTTC; V gene: TRBV10-3; D gene: TRBD2; J gene: TRBJ2-1; clone size: -
CDR3 protein: CASSSSTAEGEKLFF; CDR3 DNA: TGTGCCAGCAGCTCCTCGACGGCGGAGGGCGAAAAACTGTTTTTT; V gene: TRBV7-2; D gene: -; J gene: TRBJ1-4; clone size: -
CDR3 protein: CAIQGFYNEQFF; CDR3 DNA: TGTGCCATACAGGGTTTCTACAATGAGCAGTTCTTC; V gene: TRBV10-3; D gene: -; J gene: TRBJ2-1; clone size: -
CDR3 protein: CASSPGRSYHEQFF; CDR3 DNA: TGTGCCAGCAGCCCCGGACGATCGTATCATGAGCAGTTCTTC; V gene: TRBV7-7; D gene: -; J gene: TRBJ2-1; clone size: once
CDR3 protein: CASSYVGVGNQPQHF; CDR3 DNA: TGTGCCAGCAGTTACGTAGGGGTGGGCAATCAGCCCCAGCATTTT; V gene: TRBV6-2/TRBV6-3; D gene: -; J gene: TRBJ1-5; clone size: once
CDR3 protein: CASSPRTSVDTQYF; CDR3 DNA: TGTGCCAGCAGCCCCAGGACTAGCGTGGATACGCAGTATTTT; V gene: TRBV9; D gene: TRBD2; J gene: TRBJ2-3; clone size: -
CDR3 protein: CASRIRPGAQMGEQYF; CDR3 DNA: TGTGCCAGCAGGATCAGGCCAGGGGCTCAGATGGGCGAGCAGTACTTC; V gene: TRBV27; D gene: -; J gene: TRBJ2-7; clone size: -
CDR3 protein: CASSQDLDIFGGVSGYTF; CDR3 DNA: TGCGCCAGCAGCCAAGATCTGGACATATTTGGGGGTGTTTCTGGCTACACCTTC; V gene: TRBV4-1; D gene: -; J gene: TRBJ1-2; clone size: -
CDR3 protein: CASSLRQFNYGYTF; CDR3 DNA: TGTGCCAGCAGTTTAAGACAGTTTAACTATGGCTACACCTTC; V gene: TRBV28; D gene: -; J gene: TRBJ1-2; clone size: once
CDR3 protein: CASSLRDGYGYTF; CDR3 DNA: TGTGCCAGCAGTTTAAGGGACGGCTATGGCTACACCTTC; V gene: TRBV28; D gene: -; J gene: TRBJ1-2; clone size: -